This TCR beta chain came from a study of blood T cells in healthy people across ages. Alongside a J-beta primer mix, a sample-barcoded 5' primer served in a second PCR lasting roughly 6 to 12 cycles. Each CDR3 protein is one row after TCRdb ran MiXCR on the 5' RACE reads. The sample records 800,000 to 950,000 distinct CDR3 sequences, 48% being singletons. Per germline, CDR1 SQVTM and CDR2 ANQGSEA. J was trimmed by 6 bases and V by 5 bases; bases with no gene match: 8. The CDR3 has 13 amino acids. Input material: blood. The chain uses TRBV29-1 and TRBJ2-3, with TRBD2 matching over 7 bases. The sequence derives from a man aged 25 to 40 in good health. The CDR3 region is CSVLRDGRDTQYF. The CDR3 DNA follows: TGCAGCGTTCTCCGGGACGGGAGGGATACGCAGTATTTT.